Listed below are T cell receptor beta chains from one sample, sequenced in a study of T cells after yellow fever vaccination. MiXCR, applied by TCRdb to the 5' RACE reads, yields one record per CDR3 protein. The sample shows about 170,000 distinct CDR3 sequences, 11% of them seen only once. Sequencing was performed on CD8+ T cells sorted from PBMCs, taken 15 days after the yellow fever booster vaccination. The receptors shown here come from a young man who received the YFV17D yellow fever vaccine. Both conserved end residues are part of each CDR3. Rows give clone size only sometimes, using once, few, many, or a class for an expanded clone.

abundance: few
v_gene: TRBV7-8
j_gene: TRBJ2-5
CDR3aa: CASSLARGSGQETQYF

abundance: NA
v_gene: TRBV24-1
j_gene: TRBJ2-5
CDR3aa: CATSETGRETQYF

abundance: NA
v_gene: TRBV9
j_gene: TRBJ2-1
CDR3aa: CASSVGRVYEQFF

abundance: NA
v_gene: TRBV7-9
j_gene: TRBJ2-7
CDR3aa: CASSPREGTLYEQYF

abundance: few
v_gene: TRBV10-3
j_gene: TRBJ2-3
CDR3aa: CAITLAGGRTDTQYF

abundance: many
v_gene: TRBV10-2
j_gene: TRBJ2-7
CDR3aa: CASRKEEQYF

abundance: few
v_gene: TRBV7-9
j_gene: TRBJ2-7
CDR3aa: CASSLNGLQAYEQYF

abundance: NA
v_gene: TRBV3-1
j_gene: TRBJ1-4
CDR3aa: CASSQVVVSRGNSNREKLFF

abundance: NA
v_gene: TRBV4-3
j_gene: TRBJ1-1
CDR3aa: CASSQDLSGGQGLNTEAFF

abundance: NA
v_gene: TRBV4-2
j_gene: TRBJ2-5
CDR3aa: CASSQEQGAPQETQYF

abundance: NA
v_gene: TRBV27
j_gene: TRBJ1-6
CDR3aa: CASSLSVGVSPLHF

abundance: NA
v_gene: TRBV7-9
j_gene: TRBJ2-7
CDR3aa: CASSADRSEQYF

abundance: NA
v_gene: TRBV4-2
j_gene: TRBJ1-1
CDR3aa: CASSQDTRARDTEAFF

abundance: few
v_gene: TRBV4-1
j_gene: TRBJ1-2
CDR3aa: CASSQVGGNGYTF

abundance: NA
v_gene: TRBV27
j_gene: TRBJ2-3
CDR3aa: CASSQSVADNTDTQYF

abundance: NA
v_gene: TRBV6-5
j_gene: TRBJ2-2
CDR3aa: CASSADLNTGELFF

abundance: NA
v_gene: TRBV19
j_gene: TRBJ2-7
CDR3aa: CASSFRDRGSYEQYF

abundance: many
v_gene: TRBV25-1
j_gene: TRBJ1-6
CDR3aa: CASSAGTSITLHF

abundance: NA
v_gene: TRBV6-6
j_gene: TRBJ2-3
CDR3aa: CASSYSMLAGGLGDTQYF

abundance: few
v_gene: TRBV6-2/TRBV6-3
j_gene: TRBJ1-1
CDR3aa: CASSHTVVMNTEAFF

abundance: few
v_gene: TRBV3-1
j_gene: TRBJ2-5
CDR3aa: CASSPAGGQEETQYF

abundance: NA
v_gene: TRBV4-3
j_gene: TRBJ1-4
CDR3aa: CASSRGWVGAAEEKLFF

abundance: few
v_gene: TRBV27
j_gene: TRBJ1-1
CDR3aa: CASMTGTLNTEAFF

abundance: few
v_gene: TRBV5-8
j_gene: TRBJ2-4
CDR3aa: CASRQGGENIQYF

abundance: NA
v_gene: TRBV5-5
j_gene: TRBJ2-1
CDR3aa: CASSGLAGRQGEQFF

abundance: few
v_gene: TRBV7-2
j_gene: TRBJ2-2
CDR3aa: CASSPPGNTGELFF

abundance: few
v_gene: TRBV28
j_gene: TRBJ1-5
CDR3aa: CAVRIRGFQKNQPQHF

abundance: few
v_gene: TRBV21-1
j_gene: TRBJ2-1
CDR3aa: CASTLAQHYNEQFF

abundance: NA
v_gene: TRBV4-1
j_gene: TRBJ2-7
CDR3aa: CASSQNAFLAGPSYEQYF

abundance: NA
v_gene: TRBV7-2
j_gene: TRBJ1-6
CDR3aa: CASSLTSAGVRNSPLHF

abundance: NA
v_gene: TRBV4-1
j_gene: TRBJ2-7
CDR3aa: CASSQGGEETYEQYF

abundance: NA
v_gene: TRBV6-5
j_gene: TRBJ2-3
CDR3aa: CASSFSSGGSTDTQYF

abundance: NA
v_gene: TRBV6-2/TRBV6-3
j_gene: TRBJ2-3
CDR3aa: CASSYSVTSGGPLTDTQYF

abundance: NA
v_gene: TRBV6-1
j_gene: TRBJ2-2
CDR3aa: CASSQGVGRGAVTGELFF

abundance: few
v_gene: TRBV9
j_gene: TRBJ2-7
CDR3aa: CASSPWDGPYEQYF